This record looks at one T cell receptor beta chain sequence and its context. Its antigen is currently unknown. PCR amplification relied on 60 Vbeta primers (plus 13 Jbeta primers). Generated by immunoSEQ multiplex PCR, the TCRdb table keeps only in-frame clones and is missing some. In the table there are over 150,000 clones, roughly 80% of which are singletons. This record comes from a study of cytomegalovirus exposure and HLA in healthy donors. Study summary: Samples from HLA-typed donors yielded about 85 million unique TCRs in an early data release. General observations from the study: The authors enumerated over 150 TCR beta chains as linked to cytomegalovirus.

Germline V gene data show CDR1 as SGHTA and CDR2 as FQGTGA. Trimming cost V 5 bases and J 0 bases, with 8 bases left between them. The CDR3 covers 14 residues. Sequencing was done on a sample of PBMCs. The chain employs TRBV7-3 and TRBJ1-5; no clear D. This TCR was sampled from a man between 18 and 35 years old in good health and CMV-seronegative. The chain's CDR3 is CASSPRFSNQPQHF. As DNA, the CDR3 is TGTGCCAGCAGCCCCCGGTTTAGCAATCAGCCCCAGCATTTT.